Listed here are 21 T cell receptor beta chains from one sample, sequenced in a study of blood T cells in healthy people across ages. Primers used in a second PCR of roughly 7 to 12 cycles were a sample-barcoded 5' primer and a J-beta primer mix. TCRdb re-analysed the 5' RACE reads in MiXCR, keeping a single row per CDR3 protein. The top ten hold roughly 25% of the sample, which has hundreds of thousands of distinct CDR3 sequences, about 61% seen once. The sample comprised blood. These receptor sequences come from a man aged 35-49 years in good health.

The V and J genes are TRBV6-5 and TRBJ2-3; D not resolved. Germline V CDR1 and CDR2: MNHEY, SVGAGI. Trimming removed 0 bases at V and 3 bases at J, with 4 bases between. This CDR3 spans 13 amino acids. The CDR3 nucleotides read TGTGCCAGCAGTTACTCGATGACAGATACGCAGTATTTT. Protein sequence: CASSYSMTDTQYF.

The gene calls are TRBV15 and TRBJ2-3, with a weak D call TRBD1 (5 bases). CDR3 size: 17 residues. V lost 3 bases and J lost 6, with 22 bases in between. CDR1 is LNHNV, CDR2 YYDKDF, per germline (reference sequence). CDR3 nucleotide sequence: TGTGCCACCAGCAGCCCCCAACGGGCAGGGTTGATTGATACGCAGTATTTT. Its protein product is CATSSPQRAGLIDTQYF. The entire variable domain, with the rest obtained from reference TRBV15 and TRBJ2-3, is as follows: DAMVIQNPRYQVTQFGKPVTLSCSQTLNHNVMYWYQQKSSQAPKLLFHYYDKDFNNEADTPDNFQSRRPNTSFCFLDIRSPGLGDTAMYLCATSSPQRAGLIDTQYFGPGTRLTVL.

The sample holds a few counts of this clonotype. This chain's CDR3 is CASSLRTSATDTQYF. For the CDR3, the DNA is TGTGCCAGCAGCTTACGGACTAGCGCCACAGATACGCAGTATTTT. The rearrangement links TRBV7-2 to TRBJ2-3; TRBD2 matches at 9 bases. CDR3 length equals 15 residues. Germline V gene sequence: CDR1 SGHTA, CDR2 FQGNSA. J lost 2 bases, V lost 2 bases, and 2 bases had no gene match.

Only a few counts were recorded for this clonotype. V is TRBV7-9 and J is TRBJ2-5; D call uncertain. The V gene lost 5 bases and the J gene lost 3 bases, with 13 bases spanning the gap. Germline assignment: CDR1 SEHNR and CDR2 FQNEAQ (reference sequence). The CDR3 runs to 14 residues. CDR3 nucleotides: TGTGCCAGCAGCCCCGTGGACGCAGAAGAGACCCAGTACTTC. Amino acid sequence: CASSPVDAEETQYF.

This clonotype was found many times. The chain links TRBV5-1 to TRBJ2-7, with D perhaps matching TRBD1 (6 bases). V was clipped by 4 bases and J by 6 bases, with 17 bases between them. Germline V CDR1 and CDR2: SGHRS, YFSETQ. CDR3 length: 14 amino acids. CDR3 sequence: CASSGSGDRGEQYF. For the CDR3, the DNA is TGCGCCAGCAGCGGGTCAGGGGACCGAGGCGAGCAGTACTTC.

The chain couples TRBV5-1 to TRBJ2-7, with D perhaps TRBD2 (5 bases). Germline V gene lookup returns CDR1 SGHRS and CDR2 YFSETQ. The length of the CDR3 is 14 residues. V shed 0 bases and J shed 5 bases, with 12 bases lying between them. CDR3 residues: CASSLGGSVHEQYF. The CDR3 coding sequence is TGCGCCAGCAGCTTGGGAGGGAGTGTTCACGAGCAGTACTTC. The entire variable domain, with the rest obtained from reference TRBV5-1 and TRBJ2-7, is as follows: KAGVTQTPRYLIKTRGQQVTLSCSPISGHRSVSWYQQTPGQGLQFLFEYFSETQRNKGNFPGRFSGRQFSNSRSEMNVSTLELGDSALYLCASSLGGSVHEQYFGPGTRLTVT.

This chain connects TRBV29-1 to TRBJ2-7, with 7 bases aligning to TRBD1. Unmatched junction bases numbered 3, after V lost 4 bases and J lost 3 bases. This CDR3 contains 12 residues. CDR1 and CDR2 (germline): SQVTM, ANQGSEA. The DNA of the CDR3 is TGCAGCGTTGGGGACAGCTTCTACGAGCAGTACTTC. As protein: CSVGDSFYEQYF.

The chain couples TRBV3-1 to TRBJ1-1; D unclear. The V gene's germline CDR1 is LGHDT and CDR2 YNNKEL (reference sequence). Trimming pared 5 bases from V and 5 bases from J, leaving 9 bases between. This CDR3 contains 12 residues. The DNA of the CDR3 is TGTGCCAGCAGCATCGACGAGACTGAAGCTTTCTTT. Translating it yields CASSIDETEAFF. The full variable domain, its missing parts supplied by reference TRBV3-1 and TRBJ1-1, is DTAVSQTPKYLVTQMGNDKSIKCEQNLGHDTMYWYKQDSKKFLKIMFSYNNKELIINETVPNRFSPKSPDKAHLNLHINSLELGDSAVYFCASSIDETEAFFGQGTRLTVV.

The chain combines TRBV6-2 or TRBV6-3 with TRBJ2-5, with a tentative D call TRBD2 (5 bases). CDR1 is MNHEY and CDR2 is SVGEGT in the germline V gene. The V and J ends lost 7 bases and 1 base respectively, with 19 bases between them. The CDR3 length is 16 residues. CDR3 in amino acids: CASTNQTRRTQETQYF. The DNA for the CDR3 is TGTGCCAGCACTAACCAAACTAGGAGGACCCAAGAGACCCAGTACTTC.

The CDR3 spells CASSEAQSGEAFF. The CDR3 DNA is TGTGCCAGCAGTGAAGCCCAGTCAGGGGAGGCTTTCTTT. The chain combines TRBV2 with TRBJ1-1; D is perhaps TRBD1 (6 bases). From germline, CDR1 is SNHLY and CDR2 FYNNEI. The CDR3 has 13 amino acids. V was trimmed by 0 bases and J by 11 bases, leaving 13 bases between them.

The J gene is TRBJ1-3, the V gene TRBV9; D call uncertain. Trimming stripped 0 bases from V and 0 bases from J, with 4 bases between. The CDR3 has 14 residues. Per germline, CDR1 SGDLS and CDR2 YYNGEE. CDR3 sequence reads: CASSVEGSGNTIYF. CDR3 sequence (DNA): TGTGCCAGCAGCGTAGAAGGCTCTGGAAACACCATATATTTT.

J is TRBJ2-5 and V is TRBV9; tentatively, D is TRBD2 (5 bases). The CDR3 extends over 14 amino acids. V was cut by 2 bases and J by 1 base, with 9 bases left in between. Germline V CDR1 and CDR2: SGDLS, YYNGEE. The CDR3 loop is CASSVTNLQETQYF. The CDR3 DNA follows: TGTGCCAGCAGCGTGACTAATCTCCAAGAGACCCAGTACTTC.

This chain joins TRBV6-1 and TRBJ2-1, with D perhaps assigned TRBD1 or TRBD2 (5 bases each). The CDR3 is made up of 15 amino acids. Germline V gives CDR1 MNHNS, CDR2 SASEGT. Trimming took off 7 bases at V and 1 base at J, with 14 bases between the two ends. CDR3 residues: CASIERQGSYNEQFF. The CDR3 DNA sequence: TGTGCCAGCATCGAGCGGCAGGGATCCTACAATGAGCAGTTCTTC.

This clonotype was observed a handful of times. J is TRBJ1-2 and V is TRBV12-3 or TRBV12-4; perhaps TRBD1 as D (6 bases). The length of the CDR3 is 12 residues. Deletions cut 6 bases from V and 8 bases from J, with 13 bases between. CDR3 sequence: CASSRGQVGYTF. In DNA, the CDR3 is TGTGCCAGCAGCCGGGGGCAGGTCGGCTACACCTTC.

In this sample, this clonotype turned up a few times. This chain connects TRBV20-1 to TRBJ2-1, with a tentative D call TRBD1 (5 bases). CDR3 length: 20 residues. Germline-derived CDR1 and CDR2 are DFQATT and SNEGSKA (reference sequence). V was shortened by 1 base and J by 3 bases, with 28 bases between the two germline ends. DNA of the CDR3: TGCAGTGCTAGAGGTTTCGGTCCGACACAACAGGACCGGCTCTACAATGAGCAGTTCTTC. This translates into CSARGFGPTQQDRLYNEQFF.

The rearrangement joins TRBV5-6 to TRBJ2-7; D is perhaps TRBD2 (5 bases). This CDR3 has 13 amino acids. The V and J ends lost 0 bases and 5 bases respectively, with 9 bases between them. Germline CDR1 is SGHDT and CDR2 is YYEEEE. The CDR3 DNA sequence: TGTGCCAGCAGCTTGGACGGGGATCACGAGCAGTACTTC. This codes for CASSLDGDHEQYF.

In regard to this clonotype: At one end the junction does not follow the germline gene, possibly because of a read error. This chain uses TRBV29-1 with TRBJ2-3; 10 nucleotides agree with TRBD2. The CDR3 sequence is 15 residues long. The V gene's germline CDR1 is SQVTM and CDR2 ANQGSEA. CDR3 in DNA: TGCAGCGTAAGGGTTGGGCTAGCGGGAGCAGATACGCGGTATTTT. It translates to CSVRVGLAGADTRYF.

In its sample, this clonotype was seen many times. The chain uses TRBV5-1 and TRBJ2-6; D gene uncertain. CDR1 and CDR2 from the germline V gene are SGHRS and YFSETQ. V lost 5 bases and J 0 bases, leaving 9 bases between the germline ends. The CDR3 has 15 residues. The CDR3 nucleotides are TGCGCCAGCAGAAAGACAAACTCTGGGGCCAACGTCCTGACTTTC. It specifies CASRKTNSGANVLTF.

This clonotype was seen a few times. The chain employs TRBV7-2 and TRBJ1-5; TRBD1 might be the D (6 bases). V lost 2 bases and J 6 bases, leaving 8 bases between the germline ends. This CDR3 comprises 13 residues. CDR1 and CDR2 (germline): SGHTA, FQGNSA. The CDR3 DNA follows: TGTGCCAGCAGCTTAAACAGGGCTCAGCCCCAGCATTTT. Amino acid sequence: CASSLNRAQPQHF.

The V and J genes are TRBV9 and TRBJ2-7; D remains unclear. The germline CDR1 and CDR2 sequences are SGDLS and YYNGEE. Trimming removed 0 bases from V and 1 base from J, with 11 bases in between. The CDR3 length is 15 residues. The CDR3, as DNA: TGTGCCAGCAGCGTAGGCCTAGATGGGTCCTACGAGCAGTACTTC. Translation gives CASSVGLDGSYEQYF. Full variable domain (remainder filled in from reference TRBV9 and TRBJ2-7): DSGVTQTPKHLITATGQRVTLRCSPRSGDLSVYWYQQSLDQGLQFLIQYYNGEERAKGNILERFSAQQFPDLHSELNLSSLELGDSALYFCASSVGLDGSYEQYFGPGTRLTVT.

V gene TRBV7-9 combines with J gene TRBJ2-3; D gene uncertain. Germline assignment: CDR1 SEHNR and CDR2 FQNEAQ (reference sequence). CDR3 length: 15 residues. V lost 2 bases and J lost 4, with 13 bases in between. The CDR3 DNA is TGTGCCAGCAGCTTAATTCTTCCGGGTTCAGATACGCAGTATTTT. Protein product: CASSLILPGSDTQYF.